The entry below gives a single T cell receptor beta chain sequence along with its context. The antigen this receptor binds is unknown. Base qualities are not provided; no much larger clone lies one nucleotide away. CD8 naive samples were obtained by positive selection for CCR7 among CD45RO-negative cells, yielding a CD45RA+CCR7+ population from which TemRA cells were excluded. The donors were healthy, HIV-negative adults with no recently reported acute infections or vaccinations. All donors were Caucasian adults living in Nashville, Tennessee, USA. Blood was obtained by leukapheresis, after which PBMCs were separated by Ficoll-Histopaque density gradient centrifugation and cryopreserved in liquid nitrogen vapor phase. Analytical flow cytometry was used to check the purity and quantity of every magnetically sorted T cell population. From each sorted fraction, genomic DNA was isolated and quantified by UV absorbance on a Nanodrop 2000c.

This record belongs to a study of shared clonotypes between healthy human individuals (dated by TCRdb to the early 2020s). A note on the overall study: Three men and two women, aged 18 to 49 years, made up the cohort. Between about 0.94 and 10 billion PBMCs per donor were obtained by leukapheresis. To increase sequencing depth and limit assay-specific biases, different laboratories used diverse techniques to prepare libraries and sequence TCR repertoires. Per donor, three plates each were used for CD4 naive and CD4 memory, two for CD8 naive, and one for CD8 memory. To estimate repertoire size and how much clonotype sharing occurs between individuals, the study deeply sequenced the blood TCR repertoires of about five healthy adults. What the study reported, not specific to this receptor: Across several donors, approximately 5% of naive CD4, around 3.3% of naive CD8, about 2.3% of memory CD4, and under 0.45% of memory CD8 clonotypes were shared. Because the study included only a small number of donors, the genetic and exposure-history diversity represented was limited. Sampling was restricted to blood, and TCR repertoires in tissue are likely to differ from TCR repertoires in blood. Naive subsets generally had larger estimated clonotype richness than memory subsets did. Compared with non-shared clonotypes, clonotypes shared by all four sorted-subset donors had higher generation probabilities. Incomplete sequencing was indicated by rarefaction of sorted-subset datasets, despite the large sequencing depth. Based on pairwise subsampling, the degree of clonotype sharing among donors was expected to be affected by sequencing depth.

The germline V gene (reference sequence) gives CDR1 as GTSNPN and CDR2 as SVGIG. V was cut back by 2 bases and J by 0 bases, leaving a gap of 14 bases between them. Measured from the cysteine to the phenylalanine, the CDR3 is 15 residues long. This entry keeps only the CDR3 DNA: 45 bases, framed from base 1. Using the deep immunoSEQ assay, multiplex PCR amplified TCR CDR3 regions from genomic DNA. Genomic DNA extracted from each cell subset was distributed evenly over all wells of several immunoSEQ 96-well plates, and each plate served as one replicate. For sorted subsets, 200 ng of genomic DNA, equivalent to around 29,000 T cell genomes, went into each replicate PCR. Purified libraries were quantified with a Qubit 3.0 fluorometer, sized on a Bioanalyzer 2100, and re-quantified with the KAPA Library Quantification kit. Every immunoSEQ 96-well plate was sequenced on a dedicated single-read 150-cycle Illumina NextSeq 550 flow cell. The published analysis was carried out like this. Because the immunoSEQ output held only junctional sequences and lacked quality scores, the filtering could not match the filtering applied to full-length reads. To assign V/J genes and CDR3, sequences were annotated against IMGT germline references using PyIR, a Python wrapper for IgBLAST v1.9. Reads were removed for weak V/J assignments (E-value above 1e-6), missing CDR3, stop codons, out-of-frame junctions, or ambiguous translated residues. A V3J clonotype was defined by an identical inferred V gene, J gene, and CDR3 amino acid sequence. Percentage overlap between repertoires was calculated by dividing the number of shared unique clonotypes by the size of the smaller repertoire. Richness of each repertoire was evaluated using RTK rarefaction, the Chao1 estimator, and Recon v2.1 estimates of unobserved clonotypes. Generation probabilities for all TCRbeta clonotypes obtained by the gDNA method from a handful of donors were computed using OLGA. TCRdb took over this immuneACCESS table, retaining in-frame rearrangements with V and J assigned. Such tables are incomplete; in checked studies, under half of the missing clones stem from an unresolved V gene, and the remainder is unexplained. That table furnishes V, J and clone size, whereas the DNA furnished D and trimming. For this sample the table gives 2 million to 2.5 million clones, of which just under 95% were detected only once. Roughly 1% of the sample lies in the top ten.

The chain is assembled from TRBV30 and TRBJ2-7; TRBD2 could be the D gene, as 6 bases match. The sequenced material came from naive CD8+ T cells sorted from blood. According to the study, the label for this sample's cell subset or site signals: CD45RA+CCR7+. The TCR originated in a man between 18 and 29 years old in good health. Read as DNA, the sequence is TGTGCCTGGAGTACCCCCTTGGGGGGCTCCTACGAGCAGTACTTC. The encoded protein is CAWSTPLGGSYEQYF.